This T cell receptor beta chain was recorded in a study of cytomegalovirus exposure and HLA in healthy donors. PCR primers comprised 60 Vbeta and 13 Jbeta primers. Profiling relied on immunoSEQ multiplex PCR, and the TCRdb table lists in-frame clones only, not all of them. The sample holds over 70,000 clones, over 55% seen once. This CDR3 region has 16 residues. Germline CDR1 SGHRS, CDR2 YFSETQ. Trimming pared 3 bases from V and 1 base from J, leaving 16 bases between. The sequencing input was PBMCs. V is TRBV5-1 and J is TRBJ1-1, with no clear D. The origin of this receptor is a woman in her forties or fifties in good health and CMV-seropositive. The CDR3 protein is CASSWRSPGPNTEAFF. In DNA, the CDR3 is TGCGCCAGCAGCTGGAGGTCCCCCGGGCCGAACACTGAAGCTTTCTTT.